This is a list of T cell receptor beta chains from one sample in a study of beta chain features in type 1 diabetes. Sequenced by immunoSEQ multiplex PCR; TCRdb stores in-frame clones only, minus some. The table lists 400,000 to 550,000 clones, roughly an eighth of them singletons. Sequenced input: naive CD4+ T cells from blood. The source of these receptors is a woman younger than 35 in good health. Both conserved end residues are part of each CDR3. A D gene is named only where the DNA matches it firmly. Clone size appears in some rows only: once, few, many, or a class for an expanded clone.

j_call clone_size v_call d_call cdr3_aa cdr3_nt
TRBJ1-5 few TRBV1 NA CTSSPREVSNQPQHF TGCACCAGCAGCCCCAGGGAAGTGAGCAATCAGCCCCAGCATTTT
TRBJ1-4 NA TRBV7-9 NA CASSRPGLRNEKLFF TGTGCCAGCAGCCGCCCGGGACTTAGGAATGAAAAACTGTTTTTT
TRBJ2-3 NA TRBV7-2 NA CASTLTLLTSDTQYF TGTGCCAGCACCCTTACCCTCCTTACTAGTGATACGCAGTATTTT
TRBJ2-4 few TRBV18 NA CASSPVEAIKNIQYF TGTGCCAGCTCACCAGTCGAAGCGATCAAAAACATTCAGTACTTC
TRBJ2-5 NA TRBV27 NA CASSTLPGTQYF TGTGCCAGCAGCACCTTACCAGGGACCCAGTACTTC
TRBJ1-1 NA TRBV10-3 NA CAISESTRNTEAFF TGTGCCATCAGTGAGTCAACTAGGAACACTGAAGCTTTCTTT
TRBJ1-2 NA TRBV7-9 NA CASSFRASQGAHGYTF TGTGCCAGCAGCTTTCGAGCGTCCCAGGGCGCTCATGGCTACACCTTC
TRBJ2-1 few TRBV19 NA CASSIDRLTDNEQFF TGTGCCAGTAGTATCGACAGACTAACCGACAATGAGCAGTTCTTC
TRBJ2-3 NA TRBV7-9 NA CASSLTLADTQYF TGTGCCAGCAGCTTAACTCTGGCAGATACGCAGTATTTT
TRBJ1-6 NA TRBV5-1 NA CASSHKGDNSPLHF TGCGCCAGCAGCCATAAAGGGGATAATTCACCCCTCCACTTT
TRBJ1-1 NA TRBV30 TRBD1 CACNSGQGPMNTEAFF TGTGCCTGTAACTCCGGACAGGGGCCCATGAACACTGAAGCTTTCTTT
TRBJ2-3 few TRBV30 TRBD2 CAWTRGVIRPSTDTQYF TGTGCCTGGACCCGGGGGGTCATCCGTCCTAGCACAGATACGCAGTATTTT
TRBJ2-7 few TRBV29-1 TRBD1 CSVESPRGLFSYEQYF TGCAGCGTTGAAAGTCCCAGGGGGTTATTCTCCTACGAGCAGTACTTC
TRBJ2-3 few TRBV6-5 NA CASSYGGPLSTDTQYF TGTGCCAGCAGTTACGGCGGACCCCTTAGCACAGATACGCAGTATTTT
TRBJ2-3 few TRBV10-3 TRBD1 CAISDRGQSTDTQYF TGTGCCATCAGTGACAGGGGGCAGAGCACAGATACGCAGTATTTT
TRBJ2-5 NA TRBV2 TRBD2 CASSLADHQETQYF TGTGCCAGCAGCCTAGCGGACCACCAAGAGACCCAGTACTTC
TRBJ2-3 NA TRBV18 NA CASSPRQSTDTQYF TGTGCCAGCTCACCGAGGCAAAGCACAGATACGCAGTATTTT
TRBJ2-7 NA TRBV6-5 TRBD2 CASSYILAGTNYEQYF TGTGCCAGCAGTTATATTCTAGCGGGCACAAACTACGAGCAGTACTTC
TRBJ1-1 few TRBV5-4 TRBD1 CASSNRDRGREAFF TGTGCCAGCAGCAACCGGGACAGGGGGCGTGAAGCTTTCTTT
TRBJ1-2 few TRBV15 NA CATSRSHSYGYTF TGTGCCACCAGCAGATCTCACAGCTATGGCTACACCTTC
TRBJ1-5 NA TRBV7-2 NA CASSLAGQGRQPQHF TGTGCCAGCAGCTTAGCCGGGCAGGGCAGGCAGCCCCAGCATTTT
TRBJ1-4 few TRBV25-1 NA CASSELRPGEKLFF TGTGCCAGCAGTGAATTAAGACCCGGCGAAAAACTGTTTTTT
TRBJ2-1 NA TRBV4-3 NA CASSQFGSYNEQFF TGCGCCAGCAGCCAATTTGGCTCCTACAATGAGCAGTTCTTC
TRBJ2-3 NA TRBV7-9 TRBD1 CASSSLPLTLTGRDTQYF TGTGCCAGCAGCTCGCTTCCCTTGACGCTGACAGGGAGAGATACGCAGTATTTT
TRBJ2-3 few TRBV28 NA CASSLDTSTDTQYF TGTGCCAGCAGTTTGGACACAAGCACAGATACGCAGTATTTT
TRBJ2-3 few TRBV29-1 NA CSVLWVYSTDTQYF TGCAGCGTCCTCTGGGTGTATAGCACAGATACGCAGTATTTT
TRBJ2-1 few TRBV29-1 TRBD1 CSAPSGQGYNEQFF TGCAGCGCCCCCTCGGGACAGGGATACAATGAGCAGTTCTTC
TRBJ2-3 few TRBV29-1 NA CSVVLGPQSNTDTQYF TGCAGCGTTGTTCTGGGGCCGCAATCGAACACAGATACGCAGTATTTT
TRBJ2-3 NA TRBV4-2 TRBD1 CASSQGYVGQGSDTQYF TGTGCCAGCAGCCAAGGCTACGTTGGACAGGGATCAGATACGCAGTATTTT
TRBJ1-1 few TRBV7-8 NA CASSLERRGIAEAFF TGTGCCAGCAGCTTAGAACGGCGAGGGATAGCTGAAGCTTTCTTT
TRBJ2-5 few TRBV14 TRBD1 CASSRPGTETATQYF TGTGCCAGCAGCCGACCCGGGACAGAGACGGCGACCCAGTACTTC
TRBJ2-3 few TRBV11-3 TRBD1 CASSARTGNTDTQYF TGTGCCAGCAGCGCTCGGACAGGGAACACAGATACGCAGTATTTT
TRBJ2-5 few TRBV4-1 NA CASSQGTAQETQYF TGCGCCAGCAGCCAAGGGACAGCCCAAGAGACCCAGTACTTC
TRBJ1-2 few TRBV19 NA CASTGRRYGYTF TGTGCCAGTACTGGCAGGAGATATGGCTACACCTTC
TRBJ2-7 NA TRBV29-1 TRBD1 CSTQGQGSYEQYF TGCAGCACCCAGGGACAGGGATCCTACGAGCAGTACTTC
TRBJ2-5 NA TRBV7-9 NA CASSQGHLRTQYF TGTGCCAGCAGCCAAGGACACTTACGGACCCAGTACTTC
TRBJ2-4 many TRBV29-1 NA CSVESPRAKNIQYF TGCAGCGTTGAATCGCCCAGGGCCAAAAACATTCAGTACTTC
TRBJ1-2 few TRBV28 TRBD1 CASSLPDRVEGYTF TGTGCCAGCAGTTTACCTGACAGGGTAGAAGGCTACACCTTC
TRBJ1-2 NA TRBV2 NA CASSARGGPNYGYTF TGTGCCAGCAGTGCGCGGGGCGGACCGAACTATGGCTACACCTTC
TRBJ2-5 NA TRBV19 TRBD1 CASGPRQGETQYF TGTGCCAGTGGTCCCCGACAGGGTGAGACCCAGTACTTC
TRBJ1-6 few TRBV28 NA CASSLLQGPASF TGTGCCAGCAGTTTGCTACAGGGTCCCGCTTCATTT